The 12 T cell receptor beta chains below were found in one sample sequenced in a study of technical replicates of blood from a handful of donors. Libraries were prepared by immunoSEQ multiplex PCR; TCRdb keeps only in-frame clonotypes and omits some of them. The sample has fewer than 110,000 clones, nearly 96% seen once. The sequenced sample was T cells isolated from PBMCs. The receptor set was obtained from a human donor in good health.

This clone was seen only a few times. The genes are TRBV9 and TRBJ2-5, with 9 bases fitting TRBD2. The CDR3 covers 14 residues. Looked up from germline, CDR1 is SGDLS and CDR2 is YYNGEE. J lost 7 bases, V lost 4 bases, and 8 bases had no gene match. CDR3 protein: CASSPSGASSTQYF. CDR3 sequence (DNA): TGTGCCAGCAGCCCTAGCGGGGCGTCGTCGACCCAGTACTTC.

The V gene is TRBV7-6, the J gene TRBJ2-2; D gene unclear. V was trimmed by 0 bases and J by 2 bases, leaving 4 bases between them. The CDR3 runs 14 residues. Germline V lookup: CDR1 SGHVS, CDR2 FNYEAQ. CDR3 DNA: TGTGCCAGCAGCTTAGCAGCAAACACCGGGGAGCTGTTTTTT. Translation: CASSLAANTGELFF.

V is TRBV18 and J is TRBJ2-3; D is possibly TRBD2 (6 bases). CDR3 length: 14 amino acids. Germline V gene sequence: CDR1 KGHSH, CDR2 LQKENI. Trimming stripped 3 bases from V and 4 bases from J, with 11 bases between. The CDR3 sequence is CASSPTGTADTQYF. The CDR3, as DNA: TGTGCCAGCTCACCGACGGGGACTGCAGATACGCAGTATTTT. Full variable domain (outside the CDR3, taken from reference TRBV18 and TRBJ2-3): NAGVMQNPRHLVRRRGQEARLRCSPMKGHSHVYWYRQLPEEGLKFMVYLQKENIIDESGMPKERFSAEFPKEGPSILRIQQVVRGDSAAYFCASSPTGTADTQYFGPGTRLTVL.

The chain has TRBV11-2 and TRBJ2-3; TRBD1 matches 10 bases. Germline trimming cut 1 base from V and 3 bases from J; bases unmatched to any gene: 1. CDR1 SGHAT and CDR2 FQNNGV come from the germline V gene. The CDR3 length is 15 residues. The CDR3 bases are TGTGCCAGCAGCTTAGCGGACAGGGGGACAGATACGCAGTATTTT. Its protein is CASSLADRGTDTQYF.

CDR3: CASSQDQGQSYNSPLHF. As DNA, the CDR3 is TGCGCCAGCAGCCAAGATCAAGGACAGTCCTATAATTCACCCCTCCACTTT. This chain links TRBV4-1 with TRBJ1-6, with a possible D match to TRBD1 (6 bases). This CDR3 contains 17 residues. CDR1 is MGHRA, CDR2 YSYEKL, per germline. Deletions cut 0 bases from V and 1 base from J, with 10 bases between.

The chain couples TRBV10-1 to TRBJ2-3, with D unresolved. The V gene's germline CDR1 is WNHNN and CDR2 SYGVQD (reference sequence). Trimming took 4 bases from V and 6 from J, leaving 11 bases between them. The CDR3 covers 13 residues. The CDR3 is CASSGPPSDTQYF. The CDR3 DNA follows: TGCGCCAGCAGTGGGCCCCCCAGTGATACGCAGTATTTT.

V is TRBV28 and J is TRBJ2-7, with 8 bases aligning to TRBD1. Trimming took 6 bases from V and 2 from J; bases not matched to a gene: 9. CDR1 and CDR2 from the germline V gene are MDHEN and SYDVKM. The CDR3 extends over 15 amino acids. CDR3 in DNA: TGTGCCAGCAGCTTAATCGCGGGACAGGCCTACGAGCAGTACTTC. It encodes CASSLIAGQAYEQYF.

V is TRBV5-1 and J is TRBJ2-7, with D maybe TRBD2 (5 bases). The CDR3 covers 16 residues. Trimming shortened V by 0 bases and J by 2 bases, and 15 bases separated the two germline ends. Germline V lookup: CDR1 SGHRS, CDR2 YFSETQ. This CDR3 reads CASSLAVAPDPYEQYF. The CDR3 nucleotides read TGCGCCAGCAGCTTGGCCGTAGCGCCGGACCCCTACGAGCAGTACTTC.

The J gene is TRBJ2-2, the V gene TRBV5-4; 9 nucleotides match TRBD2. V shed 4 bases, J shed 6 bases, and the junction held 1 base outside the gene matches. The CDR3 spans 13 residues. Germline loops: CDR1 SGHNT, CDR2 YYREEE (reference sequence). Here the CDR3 reads CASSPSGAGELFF. The CDR3 nucleotides are TGTGCCAGCAGCCCTAGCGGGGCCGGGGAGCTGTTTTTT.

J is TRBJ1-6 and V is TRBV5-4; no reliable D call. V lost 0 bases and J 4 bases, leaving 14 bases between the germline ends. The CDR3 extends over 17 amino acids. Germline V CDR1 and CDR2: SGHNT, YYREEE (reference sequence). DNA of the CDR3: TGTGCCAGCAGCTTGGCCGTTGCGGACTTTTATAATTCACCCCTCCACTTT. As protein: CASSLAVADFYNSPLHF.

The chain carries TRBV5-6 and TRBJ1-1; possibly TRBD1 for D (5 bases). V was clipped by 2 bases and J by 6 bases, with 14 bases between them. This CDR3 spans 14 amino acids. Germline CDR1 SGHDT, CDR2 YYEEEE. CDR3 DNA sequence: TGTGCCAGCAGCTTTGGGAGGGGTTTAGCTGAAGCTTTCTTT. Encoded protein: CASSFGRGLAEAFF.

This clone was observed a single time. J is TRBJ1-1 and V is TRBV27; possibly TRBD1 for D (6 bases). The V gene lost 3 bases and the J gene lost 2 bases, with 16 bases spanning the gap. The CDR3 loop spans 16 amino acids. The germline CDR1 and CDR2 sequences are MNHEY and SMNVEV (reference sequence). The CDR3 spells CASSFIPLGANTEAFF. As DNA, the CDR3 is TGTGCCAGCAGTTTTATCCCCTTGGGGGCTAACACTGAAGCTTTCTTT.